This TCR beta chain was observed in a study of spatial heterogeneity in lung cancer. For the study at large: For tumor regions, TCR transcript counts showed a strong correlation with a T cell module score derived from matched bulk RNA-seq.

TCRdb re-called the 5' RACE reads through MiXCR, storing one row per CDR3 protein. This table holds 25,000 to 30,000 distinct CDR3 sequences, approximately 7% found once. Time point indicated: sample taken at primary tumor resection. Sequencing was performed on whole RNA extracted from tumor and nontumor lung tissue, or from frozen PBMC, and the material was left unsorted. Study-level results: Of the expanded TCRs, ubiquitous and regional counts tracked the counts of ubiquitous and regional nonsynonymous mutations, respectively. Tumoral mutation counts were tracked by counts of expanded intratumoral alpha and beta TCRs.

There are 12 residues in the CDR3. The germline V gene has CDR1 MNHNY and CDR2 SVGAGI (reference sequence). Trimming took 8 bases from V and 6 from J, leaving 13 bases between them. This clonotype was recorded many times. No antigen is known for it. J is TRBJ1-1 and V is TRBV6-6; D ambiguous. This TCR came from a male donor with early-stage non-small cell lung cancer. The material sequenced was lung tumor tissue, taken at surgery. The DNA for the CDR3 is TGTGCCAGCGGCTCCCTTCGCGCTGAAGCTTTCTTT. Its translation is CASGSLRAEAFF.